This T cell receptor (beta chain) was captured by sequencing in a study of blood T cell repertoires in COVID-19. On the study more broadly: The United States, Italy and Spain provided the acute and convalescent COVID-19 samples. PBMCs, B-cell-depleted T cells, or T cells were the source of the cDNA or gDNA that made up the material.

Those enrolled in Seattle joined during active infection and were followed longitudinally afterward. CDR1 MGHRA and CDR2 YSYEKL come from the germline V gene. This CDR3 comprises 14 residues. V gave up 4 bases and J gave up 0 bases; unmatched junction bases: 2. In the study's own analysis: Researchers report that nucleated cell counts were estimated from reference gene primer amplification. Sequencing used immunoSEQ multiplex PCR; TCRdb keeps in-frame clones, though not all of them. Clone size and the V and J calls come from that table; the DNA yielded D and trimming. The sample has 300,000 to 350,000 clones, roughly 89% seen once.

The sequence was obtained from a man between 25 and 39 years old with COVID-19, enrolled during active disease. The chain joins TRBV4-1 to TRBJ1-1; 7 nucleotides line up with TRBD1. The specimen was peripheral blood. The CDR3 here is CASSPGQVNTEAFF. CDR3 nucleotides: TGCGCCAGCAGCCCCGGACAGGTGAACACTGAAGCTTTCTTT.